This T cell receptor (beta chain) was obtained from a study of cytomegalovirus exposure and HLA in healthy donors. CDR1 is MNHEY, CDR2 SVGAGI, per germline. The CDR3 is 11 amino acids. V shed 4 bases and J shed 7 bases, with 5 bases lying between them. Note on this clone: Its antigen is still unknown.

PCR involved 60 Vbeta and 13 Jbeta primers. The method was immunoSEQ multiplex PCR; TCRdb's version includes in-frame clones alone and lacks a portion of them. Among under 120,000 clones, roughly 85% were seen once, and the ten largest hold approximately 2.8%. General observations from the study: Among the CMV-associated chains, a few were confirmed in vitro as specific for CMV antigens.

Source material: PBMCs. The TCR sequence derives from a woman in her thirties or forties in good health and CMV-seronegative. The genes are TRBV6-5 and TRBJ2-1; D remains ambiguous. The CDR3 protein is CASSSLNEQFF. The DNA of the CDR3 is TGTGCCAGCAGTTCTTTAAATGAGCAGTTCTTC.